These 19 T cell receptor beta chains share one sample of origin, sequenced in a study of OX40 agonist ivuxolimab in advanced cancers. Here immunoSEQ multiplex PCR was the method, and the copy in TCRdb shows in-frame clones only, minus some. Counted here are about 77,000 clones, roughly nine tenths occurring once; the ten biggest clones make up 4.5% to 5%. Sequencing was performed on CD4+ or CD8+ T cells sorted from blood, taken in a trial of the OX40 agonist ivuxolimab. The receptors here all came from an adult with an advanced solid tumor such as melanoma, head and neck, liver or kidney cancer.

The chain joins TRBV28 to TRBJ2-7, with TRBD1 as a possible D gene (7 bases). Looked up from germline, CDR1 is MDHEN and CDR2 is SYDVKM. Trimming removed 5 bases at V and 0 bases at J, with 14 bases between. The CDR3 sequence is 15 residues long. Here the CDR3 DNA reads TGTGCCAGCAGTGGACCAGGGGGGTCCTCCTACGAGCAGTACTTC. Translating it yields CASSGPGGSSYEQYF.

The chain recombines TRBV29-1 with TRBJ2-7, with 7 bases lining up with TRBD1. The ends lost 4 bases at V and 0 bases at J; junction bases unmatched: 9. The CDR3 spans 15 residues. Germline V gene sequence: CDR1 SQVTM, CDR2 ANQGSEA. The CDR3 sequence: CSVVGGWLPSYEQYF. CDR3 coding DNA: TGCAGCGTTGTAGGGGGCTGGCTCCCCTCCTACGAGCAGTACTTC.

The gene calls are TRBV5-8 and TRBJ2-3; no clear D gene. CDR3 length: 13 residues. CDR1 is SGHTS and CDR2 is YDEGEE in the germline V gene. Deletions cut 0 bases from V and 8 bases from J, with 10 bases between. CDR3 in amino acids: CASSLANLGTQYF. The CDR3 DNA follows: TGTGCCAGCAGCTTGGCCAACTTGGGTACGCAGTATTTT.

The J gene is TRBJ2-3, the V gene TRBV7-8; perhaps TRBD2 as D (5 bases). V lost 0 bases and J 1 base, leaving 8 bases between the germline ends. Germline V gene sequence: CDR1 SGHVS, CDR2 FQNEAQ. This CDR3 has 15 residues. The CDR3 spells CASSLAGVGTDTQYF. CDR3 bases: TGTGCCAGCAGCTTAGCGGGAGTGGGCACAGATACGCAGTATTTT. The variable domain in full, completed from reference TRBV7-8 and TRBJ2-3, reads GAGVSQSPRYKVAKRGQDVALRCDPISGHVSLFWYQQALGQGPEFLTYFQNEAQLDKSGLPSDRFFAERPEGSVSTLKIQRTQQEDSAVYLCASSLAGVGTDTQYFGPGTRLTVL.

As DNA, the CDR3 is TGTGCCAGCACCAAAACGGGGCAGGGGGCAGAGACCCAGTACTTC. Residues: CASTKTGQGAETQYF. This rearrangement joins TRBV28 to TRBJ2-5; 8 bases are shared with TRBD1. The CDR3 is 15 residues long. With V trimmed by 7 bases and J by 4 bases, 11 bases remained unmatched. Germline CDR1 and CDR2: MDHEN and SYDVKM.

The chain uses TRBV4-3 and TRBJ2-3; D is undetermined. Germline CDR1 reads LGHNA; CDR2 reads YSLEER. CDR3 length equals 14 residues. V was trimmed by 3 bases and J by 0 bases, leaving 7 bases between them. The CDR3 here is CASSHETSTDTQYF. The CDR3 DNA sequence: TGCGCCAGCAGCCATGAGACTAGCACAGATACGCAGTATTTT.

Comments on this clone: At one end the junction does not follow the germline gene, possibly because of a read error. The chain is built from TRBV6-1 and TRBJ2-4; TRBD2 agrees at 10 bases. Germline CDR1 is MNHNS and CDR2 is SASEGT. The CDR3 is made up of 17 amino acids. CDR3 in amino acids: CASREVDRASGSRIQYF. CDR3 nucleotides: TGTGCCAGCAGAGAAGTTGACAGGGCTAGCGGGAGTAGGATTCAGTACTTC.

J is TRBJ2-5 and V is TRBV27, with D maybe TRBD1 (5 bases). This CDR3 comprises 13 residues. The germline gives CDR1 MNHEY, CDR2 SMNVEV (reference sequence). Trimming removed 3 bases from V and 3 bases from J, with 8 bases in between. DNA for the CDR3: TGTGCCAGCAGTTTTAGGGGAAAAGAGACCCAGTACTTC. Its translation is CASSFRGKETQYF.

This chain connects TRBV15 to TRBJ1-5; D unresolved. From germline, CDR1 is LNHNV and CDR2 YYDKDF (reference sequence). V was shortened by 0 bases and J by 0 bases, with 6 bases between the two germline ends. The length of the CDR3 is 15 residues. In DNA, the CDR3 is TGTGCCACCAGCAGAGACCAGCTTAGCAATCAGCCCCAGCATTTT. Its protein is CATSRDQLSNQPQHF.

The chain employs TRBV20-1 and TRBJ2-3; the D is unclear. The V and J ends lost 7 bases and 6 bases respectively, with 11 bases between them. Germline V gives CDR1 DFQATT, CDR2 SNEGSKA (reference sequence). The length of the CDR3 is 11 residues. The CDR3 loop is CSVTWKDTQYF. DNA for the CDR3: TGCAGTGTAACGTGGAAGGATACGCAGTATTTT.

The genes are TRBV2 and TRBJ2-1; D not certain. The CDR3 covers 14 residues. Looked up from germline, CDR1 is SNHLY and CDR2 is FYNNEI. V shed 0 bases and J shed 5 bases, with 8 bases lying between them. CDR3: CASSEALRDNEQFF. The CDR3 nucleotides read TGTGCCAGCAGTGAAGCGCTTCGGGACAATGAGCAGTTCTTC.

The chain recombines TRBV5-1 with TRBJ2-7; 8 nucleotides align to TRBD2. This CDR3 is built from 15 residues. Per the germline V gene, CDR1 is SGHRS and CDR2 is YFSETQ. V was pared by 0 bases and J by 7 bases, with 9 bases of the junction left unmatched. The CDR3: CASSLAREGQREQYF. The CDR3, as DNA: TGCGCCAGCAGCTTGGCACGGGAGGGCCAGAGGGAGCAGTACTTC.

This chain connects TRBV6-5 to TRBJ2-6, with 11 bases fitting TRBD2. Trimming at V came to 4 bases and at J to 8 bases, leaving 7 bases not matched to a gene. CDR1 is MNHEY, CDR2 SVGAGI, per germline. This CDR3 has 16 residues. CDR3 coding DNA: TGTGCCAGCAGTTTCGGGGTAGCGGGAGGGCCCAACGTCCTGACTTTC. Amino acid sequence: CASSFGVAGGPNVLTF.

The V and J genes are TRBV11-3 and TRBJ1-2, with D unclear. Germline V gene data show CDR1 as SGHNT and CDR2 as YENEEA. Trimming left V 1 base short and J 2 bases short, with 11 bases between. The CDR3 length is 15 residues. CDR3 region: CASSLGGRTNYGYTF. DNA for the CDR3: TGTGCCAGCAGCTTAGGTGGCAGAACGAACTATGGCTACACCTTC. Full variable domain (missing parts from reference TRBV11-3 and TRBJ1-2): EAGVVQSPRYKIIEKKQPVAFWCNPISGHNTLYWYLQNLGQGPELLIRYENEEAVDDSQLPKDRFSAERLKGVDSTLKIQPAELGDSAVYLCASSLGGRTNYGYTFGSGTRLTVV.

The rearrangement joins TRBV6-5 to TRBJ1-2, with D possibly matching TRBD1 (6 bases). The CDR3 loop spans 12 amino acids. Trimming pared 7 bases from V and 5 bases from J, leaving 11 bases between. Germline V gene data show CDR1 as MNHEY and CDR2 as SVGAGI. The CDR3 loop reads CASNSQGYGYTF. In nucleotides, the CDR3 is TGTGCCAGCAATTCACAGGGTTATGGCTACACCTTC.

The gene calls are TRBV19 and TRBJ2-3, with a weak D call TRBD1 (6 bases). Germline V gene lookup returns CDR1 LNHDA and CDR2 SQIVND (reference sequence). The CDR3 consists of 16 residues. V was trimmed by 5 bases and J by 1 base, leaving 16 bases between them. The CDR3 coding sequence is TGTGCCAGTAGTTCGTACAGGGAAGAGGGCACAGATACGCAGTATTTT. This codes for CASSSYREEGTDTQYF.

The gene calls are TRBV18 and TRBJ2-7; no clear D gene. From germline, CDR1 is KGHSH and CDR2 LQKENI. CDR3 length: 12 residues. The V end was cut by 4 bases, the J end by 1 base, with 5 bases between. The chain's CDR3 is CASSQGSYEQYF. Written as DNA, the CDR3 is TGTGCCAGCTCACAGGGATCCTACGAGCAGTACTTC.

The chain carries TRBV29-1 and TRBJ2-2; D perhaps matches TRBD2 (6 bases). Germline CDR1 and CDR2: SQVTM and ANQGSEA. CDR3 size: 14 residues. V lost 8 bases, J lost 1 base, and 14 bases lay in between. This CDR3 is CSTSSDMNTGELFF. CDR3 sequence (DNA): TGCAGCACCTCTAGCGACATGAACACCGGGGAGCTGTTTTTT.

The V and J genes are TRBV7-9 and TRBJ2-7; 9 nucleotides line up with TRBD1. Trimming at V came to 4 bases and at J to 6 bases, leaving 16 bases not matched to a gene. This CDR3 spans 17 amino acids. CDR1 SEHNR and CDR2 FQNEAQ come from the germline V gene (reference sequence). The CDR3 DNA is TGTGCCAGCAGCTCAGGGGCTACAGGGGGCGTTGGATCCGAGCAGTACTTC. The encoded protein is CASSSGATGGVGSEQYF.